Below, one TCR beta chain is given with its context. A single record per CDR3 protein comes from TCRdb applying MiXCR to the 5' RACE reads. The sample contains 260,000 or so distinct CDR3 sequences, around 7.6% of which appear only once. This CDR3 comprises 13 residues. V dropped 4 bases and J dropped 8 bases, with 13 bases sitting between them. Per the germline V gene, CDR1 is SGHKS and CDR2 is YYEKEE (reference sequence). This specimen belongs to a study of identical twins. These data were also filed under a second study, of yellow fever vaccine responses in identical twins. That investigation notes: Twins reportedly had a vaccine T cell response that seemed partly convergent, partly personalized.

This chain links TRBV5-5 with TRBJ2-1; D could derive from TRBD1 or TRBD2 (5 bases each). What was sequenced was CD8+ T cells sorted from blood. This receptor was identified in a woman between 18 and 29 years old in good health. The CDR3 spells CASSGTVTDEQFF. Here the CDR3 DNA reads TGTGCCAGCAGCGGGACGGTCACGGATGAGCAGTTCTTC.